The next 3 T cell receptor beta chains were all read from a single sample in a study of blood T cell repertoires in COVID-19 (TCRdb year 2020). The method was the immunoSEQ multiplex PCR assay. In its TCRdb copy, this immuneACCESS table keeps in-frame sequences only and misses some clones. Where compared with another copy, unresolved V genes explain less than half of these, and the others have no known cause. The sample data list tens of thousands of clones, and about 89% of these were observed just once. The ten largest make up more than 11% of the sample. Sequencing was carried out using peripheral blood. The receptors originated from a man between 65 and 85 years old with active or convalescent COVID-19.

The chain links TRBV3-1 (or the pseudogene TRBV3-2) to TRBJ2-1; TRBD2 agrees at 12 bases. The CDR3 consists of 20 residues. Germline V CDR1 and CDR2: LGHDT, YNNKEL (reference sequence). V was clipped by 0 bases and J by 0 bases; unmatched bases: 9. The CDR3 DNA reads as TGTGCCAGCAGCCAAGATAGGCTAGCGGGAGGGTCGAGCTCCTACAATGAGCAGTTCTTC. This sequence encodes CASSQDRLAGGSSSYNEQFF.

V gene TRBV7-9 combines with J gene TRBJ2-1, with a possible D match to TRBD2 (5 bases). Germline CDR1 is SEHNR and CDR2 is FQNEAQ (reference sequence). This CDR3 has 17 residues. V lost 1 base to trimming and J lost 2 bases, with 15 bases between them. In nucleotides, the CDR3 is TGTGCCAGCAGCTTAGGCCTAGCCGACAACACCTACAATGAGCAGTTCTTC. Translated: CASSLGLADNTYNEQFF.

The rearrangement uses TRBV11-3 and TRBJ1-1; possible D gene TRBD1, 6 bases. The germline V gene has CDR1 SGHNT and CDR2 YENEEA. V dropped 5 bases and J dropped 1 base, with 17 bases sitting between them. The length of the CDR3 is 16 residues. CDR3 region: CASSPSGDTKNTEAFF. The CDR3, as DNA: TGTGCCAGCAGCCCTAGCGGGGACACAAAGAACACTGAAGCTTTCTTT.